This T cell receptor beta chain was found in a study of T cells in Graves' hyperthyroidism and ophthalmopathy. Worth noting for this clonotype: The antigen is unknown.

General study results and limits: Blood also carried most thyroid clonotypes expanded above 0.001.

CDR3 length: 17 amino acids. The V gene's germline CDR1 is KGHDR and CDR2 SFDVKD. J was trimmed by 7 bases and V by 4 bases; bases with no gene match: 11. Researchers took RNA transcripts and amplified the TCR beta CDR3 regions from them. The primer set for the first-round RT-PCR of the TCR CDR3 was HTBI. MiXCR, applied by TCRdb to the multiplex PCR reads, yields one record per CDR3 protein. The repertoire holds fewer than 750,000 distinct CDR3 sequences, with about 14% as singletons. Material: blood. The receptor's source is a woman in her thirties or forties with Graves' ophthalmopathy. The chain recombines TRBV24-1 with TRBJ2-1; 11 bases match TRBD2. Here the CDR3 reads CATSDPYSGRDGNEQFF. As DNA, the CDR3 is TGTGCCACCAGTGACCCATATAGCGGGAGGGACGGGAATGAGCAGTTCTTC.